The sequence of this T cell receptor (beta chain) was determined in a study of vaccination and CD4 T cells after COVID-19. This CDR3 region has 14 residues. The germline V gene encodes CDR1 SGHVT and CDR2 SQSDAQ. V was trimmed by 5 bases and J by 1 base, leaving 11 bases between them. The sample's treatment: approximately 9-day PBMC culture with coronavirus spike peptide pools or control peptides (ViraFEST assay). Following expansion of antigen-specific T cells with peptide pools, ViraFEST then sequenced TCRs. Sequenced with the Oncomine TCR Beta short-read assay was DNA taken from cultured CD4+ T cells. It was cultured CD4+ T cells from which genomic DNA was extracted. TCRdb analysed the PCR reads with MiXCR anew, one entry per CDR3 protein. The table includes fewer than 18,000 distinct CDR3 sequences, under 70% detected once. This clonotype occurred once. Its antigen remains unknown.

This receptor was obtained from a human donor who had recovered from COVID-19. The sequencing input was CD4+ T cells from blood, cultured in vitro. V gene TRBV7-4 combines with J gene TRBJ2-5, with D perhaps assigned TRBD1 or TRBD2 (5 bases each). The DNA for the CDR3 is TGTGCCAGCAGCGTAACCGGGACCCAAGAGACCCAGTACTTC. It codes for CASSVTGTQETQYF. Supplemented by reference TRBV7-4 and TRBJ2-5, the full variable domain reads GAGVSQSPRYKVAKRGRDVALRCDSISGHVTLYWYRQTLGQGSEVLTYSQSDAQRDKSGRPSGRFSAERPERSVSTLKIQRTEQGDSAVYLCASSVTGTQETQYFGPGTRLLVL.